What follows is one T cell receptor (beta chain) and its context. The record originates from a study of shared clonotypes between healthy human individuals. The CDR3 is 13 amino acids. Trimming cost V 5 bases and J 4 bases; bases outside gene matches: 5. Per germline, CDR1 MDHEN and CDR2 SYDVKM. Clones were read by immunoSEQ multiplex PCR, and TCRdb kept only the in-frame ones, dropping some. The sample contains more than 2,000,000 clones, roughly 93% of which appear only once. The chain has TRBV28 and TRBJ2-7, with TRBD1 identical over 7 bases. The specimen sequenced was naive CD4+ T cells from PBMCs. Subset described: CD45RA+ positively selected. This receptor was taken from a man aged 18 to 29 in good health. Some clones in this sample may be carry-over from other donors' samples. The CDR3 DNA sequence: TGTGCCAGCAGTCTACAGGGGTTTTACGAGCAGTACTTC. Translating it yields CASSLQGFYEQYF.